These T cell receptor beta chains were read from a single sample in a study of T cell responses to AZD1222 COVID-19 vaccine. Data came from immunoSEQ multiplex PCR; TCRdb stores just in-frame clones and leaves some out. The table records about 120,000 clones, about 93% of them present only once. The material was peripheral blood, obtained 28 days after the second AZD1222 dose. Source of these receptors: an adult who received the AZD1222 COVID-19 vaccine. The CDR3 runs from the conserved cysteine through the conserved F or W. The order of the fields is D gene, J gene, clone size, V gene, CDR3 DNA, CDR3 protein. D genes are given only for firm matches. Some rows mark clone size as missing; the rest say once, few, many or name a class of expanded clone.

>.|TRBJ1-2|.|TRBV6-5
TGTGCCAGCAGTTACGGGGCAGGGGTTGACCATGGCTACACCTTC
CASSYGAGVDHGYTF
>.|TRBJ2-7|.|TRBV6-5
TGTGCCAGCAGCCACTCTGAAGGGTCCTACGAGCAGTACTTC
CASSHSEGSYEQYF
>TRBD1|TRBJ1-3|once|TRBV27
TGTGCCAGCAGTACCCGGACAGGATTTCTCGGAAACACCATATATTTT
CASSTRTGFLGNTIYF
>.|TRBJ1-5|.|TRBV6-5
TGTGCCAGCAGTTACTCGAGGAACAGCCATAATCAGCCCCAGCATTTT
CASSYSRNSHNQPQHF
>.|TRBJ2-7|.|TRBV19
TGTGCCAGTAGTCTATGGTCGAGCTCCTACGAGCAGTACTTC
CASSLWSSSYEQYF
>TRBD2|TRBJ2-7|.|TRBV3-1/TRBV3-2
TGTGCCAGCAGCCAAGCAAGGGCTAGCGGGGTTTACGAGCAGTACTTC
CASSQARASGVYEQYF
>.|TRBJ1-1|.|TRBV6-5
TGTGCCAGCAGACGCCACGAGAGTAACACTGAAGCTTTCTTT
CASRRHESNTEAFF
>.|TRBJ1-1|.|TRBV6-5
TGTGCCAGCAGCCGAATCGGTTGGGCTGAAGCTTTTTTT
CASSRIGWAEAFF
>.|TRBJ1-5|.|TRBV6-5
TGTGCCAGCAGTTATACCCCCAATCAGCCCCAGCATTTT
CASSYTPNQPQHF
>TRBD1|TRBJ1-2|.|TRBV6-1
TGTGCCAGCAGTGAACCGGACAGGGGAATTAGGCGCTACACCTTC
CASSEPDRGIRRYTF
>TRBD2|TRBJ2-2|.|TRBV6-2/TRBV6-3
TGTGCCAGCAGTTACGACGGGGGGGCGGACACCGGGGAGCTGTTTTTT
CASSYDGGADTGELFF
>TRBD1|TRBJ2-7|.|TRBV18
TGTGCCAGCTCACCGCGACAGGGGACAGTGTACGAGCAGTACTTC
CASSPRQGTVYEQYF
>.|TRBJ1-2|.|TRBV19
TGTGCCAGTAGTAGGGCGCTTTGGGGCCCCTATGGCTACACCTTC
CASSRALWGPYGYTF
>TRBD1|TRBJ2-3|.|TRBV19
TGTGCCAGTAGTATAGGCCCAGGGGGTGGTACAGATACGCAGTATTTT
CASSIGPGGGTDTQYF
>.|TRBJ1-5|.|TRBV21-1
TGTGCCAGCAGCAAGGTGGGAGGCAATCAGCCCCAGCATTTT
CASSKVGGNQPQHF
>TRBD1|TRBJ2-7|few|TRBV5-4
TGTGCCAGCAGCTTCTCCGGGACAGGGTCCTACGAGCAGTACTTC
CASSFSGTGSYEQYF
>.|TRBJ1-2|many|TRBV6-5
TGTGCCAGCCGGGACACTACTAACTATGGCTACACCTTC
CASRDTTNYGYTF
>TRBD1|TRBJ1-3|.|TRBV24-1
TGTGCCGCTACCACGCCGGGACAGGGGAAGAGCTCTGGAAACACCATATATTTT
CAATTPGQGKSSGNTIYF
>.|TRBJ1-1|.|TRBV4-2
TGTGCCAGCAGCCAAGATTGGGTGGGCACTGAAGCTTTCTTT
CASSQDWVGTEAFF
>.|TRBJ2-5|.|TRBV30
TGTGCCTGGAGTGGACAGAGCCAAGAGACCCAGTACTTC
CAWSGQSQETQYF
>.|TRBJ1-2|.|TRBV19
TGTGCCAGTACCCCGGGAGTCTATGGCTACACCTTC
CASTPGVYGYTF
>TRBD2|TRBJ2-3|.|TRBV6-5
TGTGCCAGCAGTACCGCGGGGGGTAGCACAGATACGCAGTATTTT
CASSTAGGSTDTQYF
>.|TRBJ1-2|.|TRBV3-1/TRBV3-2
TGTGCCAGCAGTCGACCAGGGGTAGCTGGCTACACCTTC
CASSRPGVAGYTF
>TRBD2|TRBJ2-1|.|TRBV19
TGTGCCAGTAGTCACAAGCGGGGTATATACAATGAGCAGTTCTTC
CASSHKRGIYNEQFF
>TRBD1|TRBJ1-1|.|TRBV18
TGTGCCAGCTCAACTGGGACAGGGGGCGTCACTTCGAAAGCTTTCTTT
CASSTGTGGVTSKAFF
>.|TRBJ1-2|few|TRBV19
TGTGCCTCTCAAAGATGGGGGAGCCATGGCTACACCTTC
CASQRWGSHGYTF
>.|TRBJ2-5|.|TRBV21-1
TGTGCCAGCAGCAAAGGAGGTTCGGCAGAAGAGACCCAGTACTTC
CASSKGGSAEETQYF
>TRBD1|TRBJ2-1|.|TRBV5-6
TGTGCCAGCAGAACAGGGGGCTACAATGAGCAGTTCTTC
CASRTGGYNEQFF